Shown below are 18 T cell receptor beta chains from a single sample sequenced in a study of CD8 T cells in ankylosing spondylitis. TCRdb processed the 5' RACE reads anew with MiXCR; each CDR3 protein has one entry. In the table there are about 130,000 distinct CDR3 sequences, 9.3% of which are singletons. Sequenced material: blood, either unsorted or a sorted T cell fraction (not recorded which). These TCRs come from a male donor with ankylosing spondylitis or in good health (not recorded which).

This clonotype showed up many times. This chain uses TRBV29-1 with TRBJ1-2; D gene uncertain. This CDR3 is built from 13 residues. Trimming removed 3 bases at V and 7 bases at J, with 15 bases between. Per the germline V gene, CDR1 is SQVTM and CDR2 is ANQGSEA. The CDR3 spells CSVDTVFGVGYTF. The CDR3 nucleotides are TGCAGCGTTGATACAGTCTTTGGGGTTGGCTACACCTTC.

This clonotype has at least ten counts. The CDR3 DNA follows: TGTGCCAGCAGCTTGGTCACAGGGGGAGTTGATACGCAGTATTTT. This translates into CASSLVTGGVDTQYF. This chain links TRBV7-8 with TRBJ2-3, with TRBD1 matching 8 bases. J gave up 6 bases and V 3 bases, and 8 bases lay outside the gene matches. The CDR3 has 15 residues. Germline V gene sequence: CDR1 SGHVS, CDR2 FQNEAQ.

This clonotype was counted at least ten times. The J gene is TRBJ1-1, the V gene TRBV5-5, with D unclear. There are 14 residues in the CDR3. Per the germline V gene, CDR1 is SGHKS and CDR2 is YYEKEE (reference sequence). V was trimmed by 2 bases and J by 5 bases, leaving 13 bases between them. In nucleotides, the CDR3 is TGTGCCAGCAGCTTCGATGGCGTAGCAACTGAAGCTTTCTTT. Its translation: CASSFDGVATEAFF.

This clonotype was seen at least ten times. This sequence joins TRBV5-1 and TRBJ2-4, with D perhaps being TRBD1 or TRBD2 (6 bases each). This CDR3 has 14 amino acids. V was clipped by 0 bases and J by 9 bases, with 13 bases between them. CDR1 is SGHRS and CDR2 is YFSETQ in the germline V gene. This CDR3 is CASSLGRLGGIQYF. CDR3 in DNA: TGCGCCAGCAGCTTGGGTCGACTAGGGGGCATTCAGTACTTC.

In its sample, this clonotype was seen many times. The V and J genes are TRBV5-1 and TRBJ2-7; 12 bases fit TRBD2. From germline, CDR1 is SGHRS and CDR2 YFSETQ. This CDR3 contains 15 residues. With 4 bases clipped from V and 4 bases from J, the junction kept 6 bases outside the gene matches. The CDR3 sequence: CASSRTSGIRYEQYF. The CDR3 bases are TGCGCCAGCAGCAGGACTAGCGGGATACGATACGAGCAGTACTTC.

CDR3 sequence (DNA): TGCAGTTTAAAACTAGCGGGAGTACGACGGGGGCGGGAGCTGTTTTTT. This codes for CSLKLAGVRRGRELFF. The chain couples TRBV20-1 to TRBJ2-2; 11 nucleotides agree with TRBD2. J was trimmed by 9 bases and V by 8 bases; bases with no gene match: 17. Germline V CDR1 and CDR2: DFQATT, SNEGSKA (reference sequence). CDR3 length: 16 amino acids.

The sample holds many counts of this clonotype. The chain combines TRBV6-5 with TRBJ2-1; D remains ambiguous. The V gene lost 4 bases and the J gene lost 2 bases, with 12 bases spanning the gap. The CDR3 totals 15 residues. CDR1 is MNHEY and CDR2 is SVGAGI in the germline V gene. The CDR3 is CASSSWTTTYNEQFF. In nucleotides, the CDR3 is TGTGCCAGCAGTTCTTGGACCACAACCTACAATGAGCAGTTCTTC.

This clonotype has only a few counts. The chain joins TRBV5-1 to TRBJ1-1, with D possibly matching TRBD1 (5 bases). CDR3 length equals 14 residues. The V gene lost 6 bases and the J gene lost 4 bases, with 16 bases spanning the gap. Germline CDR1 is SGHRS and CDR2 is YFSETQ. The CDR3 nucleotides are TGCGCCAGCACCACGACAGTCGGGAGCACTGAAGCTTTCTTT. This encodes CASTTTVGSTEAFF.

This clonotype has only a few counts. The chain combines TRBV7-2 with TRBJ1-1; D possibly corresponds to TRBD1 (6 bases). Germline V gives CDR1 SGHTA, CDR2 FQGNSA. V was pared by 5 bases and J by 5 bases, with 9 bases between. The CDR3 has 12 amino acids. CDR3 DNA sequence: TGTGCCAGCAGCGCGGGGGCGACTGAAGCTTTCTTT. Its protein is CASSAGATEAFF.

This clonotype was seen repeatedly, ten times or more. The chain is built from TRBV14 and TRBJ2-5; 10 bases are a match to TRBD2. CDR1 and CDR2 (germline): SGHDN, FVKESK. J was trimmed by 5 bases and V by 3 bases; bases with no gene match: 9. This CDR3 spans 16 amino acids. The CDR3 DNA reads as TGTGCCAGCAGCCACCGTAAACTAGCGGGAAGGGAGACCCAGTACTTC. Amino acids: CASSHRKLAGRETQYF.

This clonotype was counted at least ten times. The chain is built from TRBV20-1 and TRBJ2-7, with TRBD2 matching over 8 bases. This CDR3 is built from 14 residues. Unmatched junction bases numbered 5, after V lost 3 bases and J lost 1 base. CDR1 and CDR2 (germline): DFQATT, SNEGSKA (reference sequence). CDR3 region: CSASPLAGSYEQYF. In DNA form, the CDR3 reads TGCAGTGCTAGTCCCCTAGCGGGTTCCTACGAGCAGTACTTC.

This clonotype was seen at least ten times. This chain links TRBV12-3 or TRBV12-4 with TRBJ2-1; perhaps TRBD2 as D (5 bases). This CDR3 has 13 residues. The V and J ends lost 4 bases and 4 bases respectively, with 8 bases between them. For the CDR3, the DNA is TGTGCCAGCAGTTACAGACTATACAATGAGCAGTTCTTC. Translation gives CASSYRLYNEQFF.

With respect to this clonotype: This may come from a read error, since a much larger clone is one base off. The gene calls are TRBV20-1 and TRBJ1-2, with TRBD1 matching 8 bases. CDR1 and CDR2 (germline): DFQATT, SNEGSKA (reference sequence). The CDR3 totals 17 residues. The DNA for the CDR3 is TGCAGTGCTCAACCGATCGCCGTAATTTCAGGGGGCTATCGCTACACCTTC. This translates into CSAQPIAVISGGYRYTF.

The sample holds many counts of this clonotype. The rearrangement joins TRBV29-1 to TRBJ1-5, with D tentatively TRBD1 (5 bases). There are 14 residues in the CDR3. CDR1 and CDR2 (germline): SQVTM, ANQGSEA. With 6 bases removed from V and 0 bases from J, the gap between germline ends came to 12 bases. In DNA form, the CDR3 reads TGCAGCGTCGCGGGACCGAATAGCAATCAGCCCCAGCATTTT. Protein product: CSVAGPNSNQPQHF.

This clonotype was observed many times. The genes are TRBV20-1 and TRBJ2-4; D unresolved. This CDR3 has 11 residues. Germline V gene data show CDR1 as DFQATT and CDR2 as SNEGSKA (reference sequence). Deletions cut 4 bases from V and 5 bases from J, with 6 bases between. Here the CDR3 reads CSATPENIQYF. The CDR3 nucleotides read TGCAGTGCTACCCCGGAAAACATTCAGTACTTC.

This clonotype was counted at least ten times. The V call is TRBV28, the J call TRBJ2-1; tentative D call: TRBD1 (6 bases). Deletions cut 5 bases from V and 5 bases from J, with 16 bases between. Germline V gene sequence: CDR1 MDHEN, CDR2 SYDVKM. The CDR3 has 15 amino acids. The CDR3 DNA reads as TGTGCCAGCAGTCCCTTAGGGGGTGACCACAATGAGCAGTTCTTC. Translating gives CASSPLGGDHNEQFF.

This clonotype was recorded many times. V is TRBV20-1 and J is TRBJ2-7; 14 bases are shared with TRBD2. Germline CDR1 reads DFQATT; CDR2 reads SNEGSKA (reference sequence). The CDR3 runs 18 residues. The V and J ends lost 3 bases and 1 base, in that order; junction bases with no gene match: 11. The CDR3, as DNA: TGCAGTGCTAGGAAGGGGACTAGCGGGAGTCATGGGTCCTACGAGCAGTACTTC. Its translation: CSARKGTSGSHGSYEQYF.

This clonotype was detected ten times or more. V and J are TRBV4-2 and TRBJ2-2; D may be TRBD2 (5 bases). The CDR3 spans 17 residues. Trimming removed 1 base at V and 7 bases at J, with 19 bases between. Germline values: CDR1 LGHNA, CDR2 YNFKEQ. Here the CDR3 reads CASSQASLGGSNGELFF. DNA for the CDR3: TGTGCCAGCAGCCAAGCCTCCTTAGGTGGGAGTAACGGGGAGCTGTTTTTT.